These T cell receptor beta chains were read from a single sample in a study of T cells expressing NK-cell markers. After re-calling the 5' RACE reads, TCRdb lists one entry per CDR3 protein, DNA absent. The sample data list over 250,000 distinct CDR3 sequences. Sequencing was done on a sample of blood T cells: a sorted CD56 or NKG2C T cell subset, CD4+ or CD8+ T cells, or bulk PBMC T cells (not recorded which). These receptors were collected from a woman aged 18 to 75 in good health. The CDR3 runs from the conserved cysteine through the conserved F or W.

TRBJ1-2,TRBV24-1,CATSDLGGVGSYGYTF
TRBJ2-1,TRBV7-3,CASSFKRGAYNEQFF
TRBJ1-6,TRBV10-3,CAISEGLGGKSPLHF
TRBJ2-7,TRBV11-1,CASRTGGRYEQYF
TRBJ2-2,TRBV29-1,CSVRQTQGNTGELFF
TRBJ1-5,TRBV12-3/TRBV12-4,CASSFAGNQPQHF
TRBJ1-5,TRBV20-1,CSARIQGSQPQHF
TRBJ2-1,TRBV7-2,CASSFSKASYNEQFF
TRBJ1-5,TRBV20-1,CSAGREAGLQPQHF
TRBJ1-1,TRBV6-2/TRBV6-3,CASSPNRNTEAFF
TRBJ2-1,TRBV20-1,CSADRTSDYNEQFF
TRBJ2-5,TRBV5-4,CASSDRQRETQYF
TRBJ2-3,TRBV19,CASSINGAANTDTQYF
TRBJ2-7,TRBV20-1,CSARGDSDSYEQYF
TRBJ2-1,TRBV3-1,CASRLGLAGYNEQFF
TRBJ2-2,TRBV20-1,CSARDRGTGELFF
TRBJ1-6,TRBV3-1,CASSQESRGRSPLHF
TRBJ2-7,TRBV7-2,CASSSATSFAYEQYF